This record looks at one T cell receptor (beta chain) sequence and its context. This sample is drawn from a study of blood T cell repertoires in COVID-19. Study as a whole: Samples came from the United States, Italy and Spain, spanning acute and convalescent COVID-19. T cells, B-cell-depleted T cells, or PBMCs provided the cDNA or gDNA that served as material.

As originally analysed: Reference gene primers were amplified, and this amplification served to estimate nucleated cell counts. TCRdb keeps only in-frame clones here, not all; method: immunoSEQ multiplex PCR. That table gives V, J and clone size, and the DNA gave D and trimming. The data contain 50,000 to 70,000 clones, 86% of them singletons. The sequence was collected from a man aged 50-59 years with active COVID-19. Material: peripheral blood.

The CDR3 sequence is CASTVAGAEAFF. DNA for the CDR3: TGTGCCAGCACCGTAGCGGGGGCTGAAGCTTTCTTT. The chain carries TRBV6-5 and TRBJ1-1, with a weak D call TRBD1 (5 bases). V dropped 7 bases and J dropped 6 bases, with 12 bases sitting between them. Germline CDR1 MNHEY, CDR2 SVGAGI. This CDR3 comprises 12 residues.